This entry describes one T cell receptor (beta chain). The antigen is unknown. The V end was cut by 2 bases, the J end by 5 bases, with 21 bases between. CDR1 and CDR2 (germline): GTSNPN, SVGIG (reference sequence). This CDR3 has 16 amino acids. Assay: immunoSEQ multiplex PCR; the TCRdb copy retains only in-frame clones and omits some. The sample contains 98,000 or so clones, about 88% of which appear only once. The data stem from a study of graft-versus-host responses after intestinal transplantation. General observations from the study: Detection of GvH clones occurred in recipient marrow, and some had their first appearance in ileum or blood.

V gene TRBV30 combines with J gene TRBJ2-5, with D maybe TRBD2 (7 bases). Sequencing was performed on unstimulated CD4+ T cells sorted from spleen or lymph node cells, taken before intestinal transplant. This receptor was taken from a human donor who received an intestinal transplant. The CDR3 reads CAWSLRERRGQETQYF. In DNA, the CDR3 is TGTGCCTGGAGTCTCCGGGAGCGGCGGGGGCAGGAGACCCAGTACTTC.